This T cell receptor (beta chain) was recorded in a study of shared clonotypes between healthy human individuals. This CDR3 contains 12 residues. Germline V gene sequence: CDR1 MNHNS, CDR2 SASEGT. The ends were cut back, 5 bases at V and 2 bases at J, with 7 bases in the middle. TCRdb's table, derived via immunoSEQ multiplex PCR, lists solely in-frame clones and lacks some. Of 1.4 million or so clones in the sample, less than 99% were seen once. This clone showed up just once. This chain uses TRBV6-1 with TRBJ2-7; no clear D. The receptor was derived from a young man in good health. Source material: naive CD4+ T cells sorted from blood. Noted subset: CD45RA+ positively selected. CDR3 region: CASSPYTYEQYF. In nucleotides, the CDR3 is TGTGCCAGCAGTCCTTACACCTACGAGCAGTACTTC.